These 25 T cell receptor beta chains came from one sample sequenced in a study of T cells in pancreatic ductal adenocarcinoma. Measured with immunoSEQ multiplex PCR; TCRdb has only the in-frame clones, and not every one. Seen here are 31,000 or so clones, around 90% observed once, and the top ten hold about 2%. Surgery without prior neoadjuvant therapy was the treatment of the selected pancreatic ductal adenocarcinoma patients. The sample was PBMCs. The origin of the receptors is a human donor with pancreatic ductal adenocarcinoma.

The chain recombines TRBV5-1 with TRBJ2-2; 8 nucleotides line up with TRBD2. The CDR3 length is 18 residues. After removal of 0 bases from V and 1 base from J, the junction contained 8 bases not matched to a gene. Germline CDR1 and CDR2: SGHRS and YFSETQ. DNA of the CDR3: TGCGCCAGCAGCTTGGCCTTGGGACTAGGGGTGAACACCGGGGAGCTGTTTTTT. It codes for CASSLALGLGVNTGELFF.

CDR3 DNA: TGCGCCAGCAGCTTTTCCGGGACGCTACCCGGGGGGGAGACCCAGTACTTC. This translates into CASSFSGTLPGGETQYF. The chain recombines TRBV5-1 with TRBJ2-5; 7 bases fit TRBD2. The CDR3 covers 17 residues. Trimming removed 2 bases from V and 5 bases from J; junction bases left unmatched: 15. Looked up from germline, CDR1 is SGHRS and CDR2 is YFSETQ.

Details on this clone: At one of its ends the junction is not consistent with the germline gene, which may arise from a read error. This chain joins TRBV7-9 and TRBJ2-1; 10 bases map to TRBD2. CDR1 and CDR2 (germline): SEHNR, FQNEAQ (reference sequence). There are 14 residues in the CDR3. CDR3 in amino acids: CASSLAGVYNEQFF. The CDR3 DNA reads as TGTGCCAGCAGCCTAGCGGGAGTTTACAATGAGCAGTTCTTC.

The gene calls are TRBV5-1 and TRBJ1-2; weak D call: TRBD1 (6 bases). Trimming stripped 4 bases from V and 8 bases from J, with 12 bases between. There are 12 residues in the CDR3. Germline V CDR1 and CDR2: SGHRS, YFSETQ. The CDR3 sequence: CASSTRQAGYTF. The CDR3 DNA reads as TGCGCCAGCAGCACTCGACAGGCCGGCTACACCTTC.

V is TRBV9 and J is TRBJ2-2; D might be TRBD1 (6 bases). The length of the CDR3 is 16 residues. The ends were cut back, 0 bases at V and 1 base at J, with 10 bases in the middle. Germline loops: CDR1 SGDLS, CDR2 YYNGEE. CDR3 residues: CASSVGGRGNTGELFF. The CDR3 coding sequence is TGTGCCAGCAGCGTAGGAGGCAGGGGGAACACCGGGGAGCTGTTTTTT.

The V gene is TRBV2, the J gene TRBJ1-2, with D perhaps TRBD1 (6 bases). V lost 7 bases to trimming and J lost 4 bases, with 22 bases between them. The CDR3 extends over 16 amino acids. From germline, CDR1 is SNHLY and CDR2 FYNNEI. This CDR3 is CASTWSGADPAYGYTF. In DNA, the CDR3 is TGTGCCAGCACTTGGTCAGGGGCGGATCCTGCCTATGGCTACACCTTC.

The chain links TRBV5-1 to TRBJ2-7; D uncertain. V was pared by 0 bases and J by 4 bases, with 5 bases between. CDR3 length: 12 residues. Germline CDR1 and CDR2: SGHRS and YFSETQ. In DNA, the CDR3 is TGCGCCAGCAGCTTGGATTTATACGAGCAGTACTTC. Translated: CASSLDLYEQYF.

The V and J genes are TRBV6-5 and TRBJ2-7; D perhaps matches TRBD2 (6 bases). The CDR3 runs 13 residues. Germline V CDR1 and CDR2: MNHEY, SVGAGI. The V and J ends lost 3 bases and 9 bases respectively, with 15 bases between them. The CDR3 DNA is TGTGCCAGCAGTTATCAGGCGGGGAAGGTGCAGTACTTC. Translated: CASSYQAGKVQYF.

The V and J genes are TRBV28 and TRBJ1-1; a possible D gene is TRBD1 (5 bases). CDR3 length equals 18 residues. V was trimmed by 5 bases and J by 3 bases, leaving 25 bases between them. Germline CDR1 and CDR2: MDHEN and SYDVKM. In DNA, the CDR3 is TGTGCCAGCAGTCACGGTTTACTTAGACCCGGCAGGGACACTGAAGCTTTCTTT. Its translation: CASSHGLLRPGRDTEAFF.

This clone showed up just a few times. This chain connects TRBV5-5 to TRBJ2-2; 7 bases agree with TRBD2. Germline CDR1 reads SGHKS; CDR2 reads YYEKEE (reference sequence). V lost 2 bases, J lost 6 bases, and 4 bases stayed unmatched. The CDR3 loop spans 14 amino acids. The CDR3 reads CASSFGGGAGELFF. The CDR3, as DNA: TGTGCCAGCAGCTTCGGGGGAGGGGCCGGGGAGCTGTTTTTT.

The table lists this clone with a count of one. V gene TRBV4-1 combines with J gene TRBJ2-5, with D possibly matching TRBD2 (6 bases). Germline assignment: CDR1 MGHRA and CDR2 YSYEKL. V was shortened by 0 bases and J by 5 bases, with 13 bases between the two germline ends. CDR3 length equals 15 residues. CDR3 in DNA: TGCGCCAGCAGCCAAGACCTACGGGGGAGGGAGACCCAGTACTTC. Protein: CASSQDLRGRETQYF.

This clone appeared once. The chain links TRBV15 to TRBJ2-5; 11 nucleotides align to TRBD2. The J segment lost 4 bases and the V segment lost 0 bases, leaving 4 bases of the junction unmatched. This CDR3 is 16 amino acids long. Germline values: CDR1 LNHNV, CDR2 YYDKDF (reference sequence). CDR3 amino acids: CATSRELTSGRETQYF. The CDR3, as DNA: TGTGCCACCAGCAGAGAGTTAACTAGCGGGAGAGAGACCCAGTACTTC.

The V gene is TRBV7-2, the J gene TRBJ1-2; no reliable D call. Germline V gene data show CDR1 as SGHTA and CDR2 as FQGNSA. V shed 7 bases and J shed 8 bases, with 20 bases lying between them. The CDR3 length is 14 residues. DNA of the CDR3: TGTGCCAGCAAGGTTGGAATTTCGACGAGGGGCTACACCTTC. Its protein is CASKVGISTRGYTF.

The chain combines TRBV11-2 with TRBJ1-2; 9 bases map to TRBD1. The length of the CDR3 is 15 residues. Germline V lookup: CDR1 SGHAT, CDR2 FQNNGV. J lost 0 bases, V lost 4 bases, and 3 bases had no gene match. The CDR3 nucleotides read TGTGCCAGCAGCTCCAACAGGGGGCCTAACTATGGCTACACCTTC. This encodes CASSSNRGPNYGYTF. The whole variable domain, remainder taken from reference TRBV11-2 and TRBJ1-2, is EAGVAQSPRYKIIEKRQSVAFWCNPISGHATLYWYQQILGQGPKLLIQFQNNGVVDDSQLPKDRFSAERLKGVDSTLKIQPAKLEDSAVYLCASSSNRGPNYGYTFGSGTRLTVV.

The CDR3 DNA reads TGTGCCATCAGTGGGTCAACTAATACCTACAATGAGCAGTTCTTC. As protein: CAISGSTNTYNEQFF. The J gene is TRBJ2-1, the V gene TRBV10-3; D is undetermined. CDR3 length equals 15 residues. Per the germline V gene, CDR1 is ENHRY and CDR2 is SYGVKD. V gave up 4 bases and J gave up 2 bases, with 12 bases separating them.

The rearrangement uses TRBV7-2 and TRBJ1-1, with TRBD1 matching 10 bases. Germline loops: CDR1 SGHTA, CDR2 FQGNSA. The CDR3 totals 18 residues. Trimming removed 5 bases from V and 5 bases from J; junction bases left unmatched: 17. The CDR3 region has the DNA TGTGCCAGCAGCCGCGGTGCATATCTGGGACAGGGGAGTACTGAAGCTTTCTTT. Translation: CASSRGAYLGQGSTEAFF.

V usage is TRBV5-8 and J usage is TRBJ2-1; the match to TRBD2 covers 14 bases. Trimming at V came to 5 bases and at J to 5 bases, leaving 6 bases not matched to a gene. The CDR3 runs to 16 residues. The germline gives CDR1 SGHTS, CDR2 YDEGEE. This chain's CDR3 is CASRTGTSGSHNEQFF. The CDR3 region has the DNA TGTGCCAGCAGGACCGGGACTAGCGGGAGTCACAATGAGCAGTTCTTC.

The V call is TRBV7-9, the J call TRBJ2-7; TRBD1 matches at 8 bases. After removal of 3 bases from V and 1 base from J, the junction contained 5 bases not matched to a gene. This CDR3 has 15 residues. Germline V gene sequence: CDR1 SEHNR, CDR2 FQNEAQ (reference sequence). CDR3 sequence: CASSFETGVSYEQYF. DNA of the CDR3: TGTGCCAGCAGCTTCGAGACAGGGGTTTCCTACGAGCAGTACTTC.

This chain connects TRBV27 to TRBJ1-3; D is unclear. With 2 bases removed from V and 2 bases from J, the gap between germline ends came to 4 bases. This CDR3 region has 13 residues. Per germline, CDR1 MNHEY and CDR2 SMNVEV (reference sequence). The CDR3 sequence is CASSLAAGNTIYF. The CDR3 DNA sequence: TGTGCCAGCAGTTTAGCAGCTGGAAACACCATATATTTT.

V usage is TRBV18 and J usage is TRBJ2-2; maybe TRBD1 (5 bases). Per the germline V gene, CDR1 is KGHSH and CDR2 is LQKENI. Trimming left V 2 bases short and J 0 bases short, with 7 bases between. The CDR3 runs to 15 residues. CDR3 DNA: TGTGCCAGCTCACCAGTAGGGGCGAACACCGGGGAGCTGTTTTTT. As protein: CASSPVGANTGELFF.

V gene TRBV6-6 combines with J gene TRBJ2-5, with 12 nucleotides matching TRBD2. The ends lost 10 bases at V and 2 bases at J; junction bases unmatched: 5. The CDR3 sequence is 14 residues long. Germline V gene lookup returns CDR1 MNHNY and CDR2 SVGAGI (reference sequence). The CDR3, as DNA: TGTGCCATACGAGGACTAGCGGGACAAGAGACCCAGTACTTC. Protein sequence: CAIRGLAGQETQYF.

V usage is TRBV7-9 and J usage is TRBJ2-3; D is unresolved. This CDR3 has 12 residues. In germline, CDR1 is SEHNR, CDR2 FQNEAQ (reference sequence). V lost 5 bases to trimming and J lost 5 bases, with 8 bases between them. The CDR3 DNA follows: TGTGCCAGCAGCGGACCGCAAGATACGCAGTATTTT. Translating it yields CASSGPQDTQYF. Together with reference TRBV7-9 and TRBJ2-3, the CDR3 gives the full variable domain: DTGVSQNPRHKITKRGQNVTFRCDPISEHNRLYWYRQTLGQGPEFLTYFQNEAQLEKSRLLSDRFSAERPKGSFSTLEIQRTEQGDSAMYLCASSGPQDTQYFGPGTRLTVL.

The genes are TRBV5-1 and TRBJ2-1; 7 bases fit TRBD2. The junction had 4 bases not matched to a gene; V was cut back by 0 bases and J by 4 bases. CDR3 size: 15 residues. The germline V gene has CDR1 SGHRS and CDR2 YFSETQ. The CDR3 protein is CASSLEASGYNEQFF. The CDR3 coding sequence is TGCGCCAGCAGCTTGGAGGCTAGCGGTTACAATGAGCAGTTCTTC.

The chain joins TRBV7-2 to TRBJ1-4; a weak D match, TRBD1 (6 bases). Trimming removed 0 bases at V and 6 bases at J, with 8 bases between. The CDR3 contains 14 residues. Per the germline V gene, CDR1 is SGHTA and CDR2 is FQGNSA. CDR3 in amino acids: CASSLAGADEKLFF. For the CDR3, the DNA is TGTGCCAGCAGCTTAGCGGGGGCGGATGAAAAACTGTTTTTT.

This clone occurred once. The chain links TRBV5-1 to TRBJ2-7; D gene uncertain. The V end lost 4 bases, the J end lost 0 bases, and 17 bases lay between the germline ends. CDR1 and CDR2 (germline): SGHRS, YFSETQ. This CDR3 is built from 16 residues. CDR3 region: CASSPLIGPSSYEQYF. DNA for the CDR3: TGCGCCAGCAGCCCCCTTATCGGACCAAGCTCCTACGAGCAGTACTTC.